Listed here are 28 T cell receptor beta chains from one sample, sequenced in a study of shared clonotypes between healthy human individuals. Profiled with immunoSEQ multiplex PCR; TCRdb holds only in-frame clones, not every one. Here the sample spans roughly 2,500,000 clones, roughly 93% being singletons. Sequenced: naive CD4+ T cells from PBMCs. Stated subset: CD45RA+ positively selected. All receptors derive from a man younger than 35 in good health. Some clones in this sample may be carry-over from other donors' samples.

This sequence joins TRBV6-5 and TRBJ1-5; no reliable D call. Trimming left V 0 bases short and J 2 bases short, with 8 bases between. This CDR3 has 15 residues. In germline, CDR1 is MNHEY, CDR2 SVGAGI. The CDR3 coding sequence is TGTGCCAGCAGTTACTCGTCCGCCGGCAATCAGCCCCAGCATTTT. Protein product: CASSYSSAGNQPQHF.

The chain uses TRBV19 and TRBJ1-2; D not certain. Germline values: CDR1 LNHDA, CDR2 SQIVND (reference sequence). V lost 7 bases and J 4 bases, leaving 13 bases between the germline ends. The CDR3 sequence is 13 residues long. CDR3 amino acids: CASTPDAFYGYTF. The CDR3 DNA follows: TGTGCCAGTACCCCCGACGCGTTCTATGGCTACACCTTC. Full variable domain (rest looked up from reference TRBV19 and TRBJ1-2): DGGITQSPKYLFRKEGQNVTLSCEQNLNHDAMYWYRQDPGQGLRLIYYSQIVNDFQKGDIAEGYSVSREKKESFPLTVTSAQKNPTAFYLCASTPDAFYGYTFGSGTRLTVV.

The chain joins TRBV28 to TRBJ1-1; D is ambiguous. The CDR3 runs 14 residues. V gave up 3 bases and J gave up 1 base, with 9 bases separating them. Germline CDR1 reads MDHEN; CDR2 reads SYDVKM. CDR3 in DNA: TGTGCCAGCAGTTTCCGAGGCGGGAACACTGAAGCTTTCTTT. This encodes CASSFRGGNTEAFF.

As for this clone: At the DNA level, this CDR3 is encoded by other sequences in the same sample as well. This chain uses TRBV7-3 with TRBJ1-2; D not certain. The CDR3 totals 13 residues. CDR1 is SGHTA, CDR2 FQGTGA, per germline. Trimming stripped 2 bases from V and 0 bases from J, with 4 bases between. The CDR3 DNA follows: TGTGCCAGCAGCTTATCCCCTAACTATGGCTACACCTTC. Protein: CASSLSPNYGYTF. The full variable domain, rest sourced from reference TRBV7-3 and TRBJ1-2, is GAGVSQTPSNKVTEKGKYVELRCDPISGHTALYWYRQSLGQGPEFLIYFQGTGAADDSGLPNDRFFAVRPEGSVSTLKIQRTERGDSAVYLCASSLSPNYGYTFGSGTRLTVV.

The V call is TRBV7-6, the J call TRBJ2-2; D not resolved. This CDR3 has 14 amino acids. Trimming removed 2 bases from V and 4 bases from J, with 8 bases in between. CDR1 and CDR2 from the germline V gene are SGHVS and FNYEAQ. The CDR3 here is CASSLWSGTGELFF. The CDR3 DNA sequence: TGTGCCAGCAGCTTATGGTCGGGCACCGGGGAGCTGTTTTTT.

The V and J genes are TRBV27 and TRBJ1-1; D unclear. Germline CDR1 is MNHEY and CDR2 is SMNVEV (reference sequence). The CDR3 has 12 amino acids. V dropped 5 bases and J dropped 3 bases, with 7 bases sitting between them. CDR3 region: CASSHPDTEAFF. The DNA of the CDR3 is TGTGCCAGCAGTCACCCCGACACTGAAGCTTTCTTT.

This clone has a single count. V usage is TRBV7-3 and J usage is TRBJ2-5; D possibly matches TRBD1 or TRBD2 (5 bases each). Per germline, CDR1 SGHTA and CDR2 FQGTGA. The CDR3 spans 13 residues. V gave up 5 bases and J gave up 5 bases, with 12 bases separating them. The CDR3 sequence: CASSPAGTETQYF. Here the CDR3 DNA reads TGTGCCAGCAGCCCCGCAGGGACGGAGACCCAGTACTTC.

The chain employs TRBV6-5 and TRBJ1-1; maybe TRBD1 (6 bases). This CDR3 has 14 residues. Trimming took off 7 bases at V and 0 bases at J, with 12 bases between the two ends. Germline V CDR1 and CDR2: MNHEY, SVGAGI. DNA of the CDR3: TGTGCCAGCAAAAGGGGGGGTTTGAACACTGAAGCTTTCTTT. Protein: CASKRGGLNTEAFF.

This chain joins TRBV9 and TRBJ2-7; D is ambiguous. The CDR3 has 13 residues. Trimming shortened V by 4 bases and J by 3 bases, and 11 bases separated the two germline ends. Germline-derived CDR1 and CDR2 are SGDLS and YYNGEE. In nucleotides, the CDR3 is TGTGCCAGCAGCCCCGATGGCGTCTACGAGCAGTACTTC. Its protein is CASSPDGVYEQYF.

The chain employs TRBV5-8 and TRBJ2-1; tentatively, D is TRBD2 (6 bases). The germline V gene encodes CDR1 SGHTS and CDR2 YDEGEE. The germline V and J ends were trimmed by 7 bases and 12 bases, with 17 bases remaining between them. CDR3 size: 12 residues. The CDR3, as DNA: TGTGCCAGCGGGGGGACCGCCCGGGGGCAGTTCTTC. Amino acids: CASGGTARGQFF.

On this clone itself: This CDR3 is also generated by other DNA sequences in the sample. The V call is TRBV20-1, the J call TRBJ2-5; no clear D gene. Germline assignment: CDR1 DFQATT and CDR2 SNEGSKA (reference sequence). Trimming left V 6 bases short and J 2 bases short, with 4 bases between. The CDR3 has 10 amino acids. CDR3 sequence reads: CSAGQETQYF. The CDR3 nucleotides are TGCAGTGCCGGGCAAGAGACCCAGTACTTC.

This chain connects TRBV5-1 to TRBJ2-7; TRBD1 matches 7 bases. J lost 0 bases, V lost 2 bases, and 5 bases had no gene match. The CDR3 covers 15 residues. Germline V gene lookup returns CDR1 SGHRS and CDR2 YFSETQ. The CDR3 DNA follows: TGCGCCAGCAGCTTCGGGACAGAGACCTCCTACGAGCAGTACTTC. It is translated as CASSFGTETSYEQYF.

The chain couples TRBV7-2 to TRBJ2-7; TRBD2 matches 9 bases. Germline CDR1 reads SGHTA; CDR2 reads FQGNSA. J was trimmed by 0 bases and V by 1 base; bases with no gene match: 4. This CDR3 spans 16 amino acids. The CDR3 DNA sequence: TGTGCCAGCAGCTTAGTCGCTAGCGGGAACTCCTACGAGCAGTACTTC. Translating it yields CASSLVASGNSYEQYF.

The chain has TRBV7-6 and TRBJ2-6; no firm D call. The CDR3 totals 14 residues. The germline V gene encodes CDR1 SGHVS and CDR2 FNYEAQ. Trimming removed 4 bases from V and 0 bases from J, with 4 bases in between. The CDR3 loop is CASSSRSGANVLTF. The CDR3 bases are TGTGCCAGCAGCTCCCGCTCTGGGGCCAACGTCCTGACTTTC.

The V and J genes are TRBV19 and TRBJ2-1, with 14 bases fitting TRBD2. V trimming: 3 bases; J trimming: 15 bases; junction bases outside the gene matches: 22. Germline V gives CDR1 LNHDA, CDR2 SQIVND (reference sequence). The CDR3 length is 19 residues. CDR3 nucleotides: TGTGCCAGTAGTATGACGGGGACTAGCGGGAGCAACCCACTTCGGAGGCGGTTCTTC. It encodes CASSMTGTSGSNPLRRRFF.

V usage is TRBV10-3 and J usage is TRBJ2-1, with a weak D call TRBD2 (6 bases). With 6 bases removed from V and 4 bases from J, the gap between germline ends came to 13 bases. The CDR3 totals 14 residues. Germline loops: CDR1 ENHRY, CDR2 SYGVKD. The CDR3 nucleotides read TGTGCCATCAGCACCATTGCGGGGTACAATGAGCAGTTCTTC. It codes for CAISTIAGYNEQFF.

The CDR3 nucleotides read TGTGCCAGCCCCCGCCTGGGAGGGGCGCATACTAATGAAAAACTGTTTTTT. Translation gives CASPRLGGAHTNEKLFF. The chain recombines TRBV6-4 with TRBJ1-4, with D tentatively TRBD1 (5 bases). Germline V gives CDR1 MRHNA, CDR2 SNTAGT. The CDR3 runs to 17 residues. Trimming took 8 bases from V and 2 from J, leaving 21 bases between them.

The chain employs TRBV14 and TRBJ1-1; 7 bases are shared with TRBD1. CDR3 length: 17 amino acids. V gave up 0 bases and J gave up 7 bases; unmatched junction bases: 14. Looked up from germline, CDR1 is SGHDN and CDR2 is FVKESK. The CDR3 reads CASSQDCDRVRCSEAFF. The CDR3 region has the DNA TGTGCCAGCAGCCAAGATTGCGACAGGGTCCGCTGTAGTGAAGCTTTCTTT.

The rearrangement uses TRBV27 and TRBJ2-1; 9 nucleotides align to TRBD2. The CDR3 totals 14 residues. CDR1 MNHEY and CDR2 SMNVEV come from the germline V gene (reference sequence). Trimming cost V 6 bases and J 5 bases; bases outside gene matches: 5. The DNA for the CDR3 is TGTGCCAGCAGGGCGGGACTAGCCAACAATGAGCAGTTCTTC. It translates to CASRAGLANNEQFF.

This clone was seen once. The gene calls are TRBV19 and TRBJ1-1; weak D call: TRBD1 (6 bases). CDR1 is LNHDA and CDR2 is SQIVND in the germline V gene (reference sequence). Trimming cost V 5 bases and J 0 bases, with 13 bases left between them. The CDR3 covers 15 residues. CDR3 nucleotides: TGTGCCAGTAGTGGCGACGGGGGCATGAACACTGAAGCTTTCTTT. Amino acids: CASSGDGGMNTEAFF.

The CDR3 reads CASGGDPPGNTIYF. The CDR3 DNA reads TGTGCTAGTGGTGGGGACCCTCCTGGAAACACCATATATTTT. V gene TRBV12-5 combines with J gene TRBJ1-3, with D perhaps matching TRBD1 (5 bases). Germline-derived CDR1 and CDR2 are LGHNT and FRNRAP. The CDR3 runs 14 residues. V gave up 5 bases and J gave up 2 bases, with 10 bases separating them.

This clone was counted a single time. The chain recombines TRBV28 with TRBJ1-5, with D perhaps TRBD1 (5 bases). The V gene's germline CDR1 is MDHEN and CDR2 SYDVKM. CDR3 length equals 16 residues. The V end was cut by 8 bases, the J end by 1 base, with 18 bases between. CDR3 loop: CASSASGTGSNQPQHF. CDR3 DNA: TGTGCCAGCTCCGCCTCAGGGACGGGGAGCAATCAGCCCCAGCATTTT. Full variable domain (missing parts from reference TRBV28 and TRBJ1-5): DVKVTQSSRYLVKRTGEKVFLECVQDMDHENMFWYRQDPGLGLRLIYFSYDVKMKEKGDIPEGYSVSREKKERFSLILESASTNQTSMYLCASSASGTGSNQPQHFGDGTRLSIL.

The chain's CDR3 is CASSTRDRAQYSNQPQHF. In nucleotides, the CDR3 is TGTGCCAGCAGCACACGGGACAGGGCACAATATAGCAATCAGCCCCAGCATTTT. This chain uses TRBV28 with TRBJ1-5; 9 bases fit TRBD1. The germline V gene has CDR1 MDHEN and CDR2 SYDVKM. Trimming took 6 bases from V and 0 from J; bases not matched to a gene: 12. This CDR3 spans 18 amino acids.

The chain is built from TRBV11-3 and TRBJ1-1, with unresolved D. V lost 6 bases to trimming and J lost 0 bases, with 8 bases between them. From germline, CDR1 is SGHNT and CDR2 YENEEA. The CDR3 loop spans 13 amino acids. The CDR3 protein is CASSEKMNTEAFF. In DNA form, the CDR3 reads TGTGCCAGCAGTGAGAAGATGAACACTGAAGCTTTCTTT.

The J gene is TRBJ2-3, the V gene TRBV7-9; 14 bases align to TRBD2. The CDR3 runs to 18 residues. V gave up 2 bases and J gave up 4 bases; unmatched junction bases: 8. Germline lookup yields CDR1 SEHNR and CDR2 FQNEAQ (reference sequence). The CDR3 DNA is TGTGCCAGCAGCTTATTCCGACTAGCGGGAGGGCAAGCAGATACGCAGTATTTT. As protein: CASSLFRLAGGQADTQYF.

This clone was seen only once. V usage is TRBV28 and J usage is TRBJ1-1; no clear D gene. The CDR3 is made up of 12 amino acids. The ends were cut back, 8 bases at V and 4 bases at J, with 11 bases in the middle. Germline assignment: CDR1 MDHEN and CDR2 SYDVKM. The CDR3 loop reads CASSGPITEAFF. The CDR3 DNA sequence: TGTGCCAGCTCCGGACCGATCACTGAAGCTTTCTTT.

This clone has just one count. The chain couples TRBV29-1 to TRBJ2-2, with D possibly TRBD2 on 6 matching bases. Germline lookup yields CDR1 SQVTM and CDR2 ANQGSEA. The CDR3 runs to 12 residues. Trimming pared 7 bases from V and 7 bases from J, leaving 13 bases between. The DNA of the CDR3 is TGCAGCGCCTCGACTAGAGGCGGGGAGCTGTTTTTT. Amino acid sequence: CSASTRGGELFF.

This clone occurred once. The V and J genes are TRBV6-1 and TRBJ2-3; 9 bases align to TRBD2. Germline V gene lookup returns CDR1 MNHNS and CDR2 SASEGT. V lost 6 bases to trimming and J lost 1 base; unmatched junction nucleotides: 2. CDR3 length: 14 residues. The chain's CDR3 is CASSRLAGTDTQYF. In DNA form, the CDR3 reads TGTGCCAGCAGCCGACTAGCGGGCACAGATACGCAGTATTTT.